This TCR beta chain was identified in a study of cytomegalovirus exposure and HLA in healthy donors. This CDR3 contains 15 residues. From germline, CDR1 is MNHNS and CDR2 SASEGT. V was trimmed by 1 base and J by 6 bases, leaving 15 bases between them. 13 Jbeta primers and 60 Vbeta primers were used for the PCR. Libraries were prepared by immunoSEQ multiplex PCR; TCRdb keeps only in-frame clonotypes and omits some of them. The table has nearly 300,000 clones, 80% to 90% seen once. The study's findings and limits: In a later analysis, CMV-associated beta chains were mostly HLA-associated, it appeared.

This clone appeared a single time. The antigen is unknown. The clonotype comes from a man aged 35-49 years in good health and CMV-seropositive. Sequenced material: PBMCs. This chain uses TRBV6-1 with TRBJ1-2; D is possibly TRBD1 (6 bases). CDR3 region: CASSEGPGRGDGYTF. DNA for the CDR3: TGTGCCAGCAGTGAAGGACCCGGCAGGGGTGATGGCTACACCTTC.